Shown below are 3 T cell receptor beta chains from a single sample sequenced in a study of blood T cell repertoires in COVID-19. Data came from immunoSEQ multiplex PCR; TCRdb stores just in-frame clones and leaves some out. There are 70,000 to 95,000 clones in the sample; about 96% occur only once, and about 4.5% lies in the top ten. The sequencing sample was made of peripheral blood. The source of these receptors is a human donor with active COVID-19. The donor label of this sample is uncertain.

The chain combines TRBV5-4 with TRBJ2-3; 9 bases align to TRBD2. Germline V CDR1 and CDR2: SGHNT, YYREEE (reference sequence). The CDR3 covers 14 residues. After removal of 4 bases from V and 9 bases from J, the junction contained 9 bases not matched to a gene. The CDR3, as DNA: TGTGCCAGCAGCCCGGGACTAGCCGGAGGGACGCAGTATTTT. This translates into CASSPGLAGGTQYF.

The chain uses TRBV29-1 and TRBJ1-1; 10 bases are a match to TRBD1. Germline CDR1 and CDR2: SQVTM and ANQGSEA. The ends lost 4 bases at V and 7 bases at J; junction bases unmatched: 3. The CDR3 sequence is 12 residues long. The CDR3 DNA reads as TGCAGCGTTGGGGACAGGGGCTTTGAAGCTTTCTTT. It encodes CSVGDRGFEAFF.

The chain is built from TRBV7-9 and TRBJ1-1, with D unclear. Per germline, CDR1 SEHNR and CDR2 FQNEAQ (reference sequence). This CDR3 is built from 16 residues. Trimming cost V 5 bases and J 2 bases, with 18 bases left between them. CDR3 DNA sequence: TGTGCCAGCAGCCATCTAGGTTTTCTAGGAAACACTGAAGCTTTCTTT. As protein: CASSHLGFLGNTEAFF.